This is a list of T cell receptor beta chains from one sample in a study of Ad26.COV2.S vaccination and SARS-CoV-2 variants. Clones were sequenced by immunoSEQ multiplex PCR, and TCRdb holds only the in-frame ones, with some missing. This table holds about 460,000 clones, about 88% found once. The sequenced sample was peripheral blood, obtained in a trial of Ad26.COV2.S vaccine versus placebo. The receptors stem from a person aged 18-65 years who received the Ad26.COV2.S COVID-19 vaccine or a placebo. Both conserved end residues are part of each CDR3. Fields, in order: clone size, V gene, D gene, J gene, CDR3 DNA, CDR3 protein. The D gene is left open where the match is weak. Clone size appears in some rows only: once, few, many, or a class for an expanded clone.

>NA|TRBV6-5|NA|TRBJ2-1
TGTGCCAGCAGTTACCGAGGGGGTCCGAATGAGCAGTTCTTC
CASSYRGGPNEQFF
>NA|TRBV7-6|NA|TRBJ2-3
TGTGCCAGCAGCTTAGGCCGCGACATGCGCACAGATACGCAGTATTTT
CASSLGRDMRTDTQYF
>NA|TRBV29-1|NA|TRBJ1-1
TGCAGCGCTGCTCCCGAGGCAGGAGGTGGCACTGAAGCTTTCTTT
CSAAPEAGGGTEAFF
>NA|TRBV5-6|NA|TRBJ1-4
TGTGCCAGCAGCTCGGGAGGGGGGCTCAATGAAAAACTGTTTTTT
CASSSGGGLNEKLFF
>NA|TRBV19|NA|TRBJ1-5
TGTGCCAGTAGTGAGGGTAGCAATCAGCCCCAGCATTTT
CASSEGSNQPQHF
>NA|TRBV5-1|NA|TRBJ2-2
TGCGCCAGCAGCTTGGGTTTTACCGGGGGAAACACCGGGGAGCTGTTTTTT
CASSLGFTGGNTGELFF
>NA|TRBV28|NA|TRBJ1-2
TGTGCCAGCACCACAGGGTATGGTGGCTACACCTTC
CASTTGYGGYTF
>NA|TRBV4-3|NA|TRBJ1-2
TGCGCCAGCAGCCAAGTAGTAGGGACGGGTGGCTACACCTTC
CASSQVVGTGGYTF
>NA|TRBV6-5|NA|TRBJ2-7
TGTGCCAGCAGTTACCATAAAGGAGGCCCCTACGAGCAGTACTTC
CASSYHKGGPYEQYF
>NA|TRBV11-2|TRBD2|TRBJ2-3
TGTGCCAGCAGCTTATATTATGTAGCGGGAGTTACAGATACGCAGTATTTT
CASSLYYVAGVTDTQYF
>NA|TRBV28|NA|TRBJ1-4
TGTGCCAGCAGGTTCCGCCCCGCCACAACTAATGAAAAACTGTTTTTT
CASRFRPATTNEKLFF
>once|TRBV19|NA|TRBJ1-1
TGTGCCAGTAGTATCTACAGGGCTAGTGAAGCTTTCTTT
CASSIYRASEAFF
>NA|TRBV23-1|NA|TRBJ2-3
TGCGCCAGCACCGAAAAGGAGGGCCCCACAGATACGCAGTATTTT
CASTEKEGPTDTQYF
>NA|TRBV3-1/TRBV3-2|NA|TRBJ1-1
TGTGCCAGCAGCCAAGGGGGTGGCACTGAAGCTTTCTTT
CASSQGGGTEAFF
>NA|TRBV25-1|NA|TRBJ2-1
TGTGCCAGCGAAAACCCTTCCGGAAATGAGCAGTTCTTC
CASENPSGNEQFF
>NA|TRBV7-9|NA|TRBJ2-7
TGTGCCAGCAGCTTTCAGGGCTACGAGCAGTACTTC
CASSFQGYEQYF
>NA|TRBV18|NA|TRBJ2-5
TGTGCCAGCTCACGGGCAATCGAGGAGACCCAGTACTTC
CASSRAIEETQYF